This T cell receptor (beta chain) was found in a study of early T cells in non-severe SARS-CoV-2 infection (dated by TCRdb to the early 2020s). In terms of the full investigation: Bulk RNA from unsorted whole blood was used for TCR sequencing, so alpha and beta chains could not be paired. Broader findings and caveats from the paper: VDJdb matching was skewed toward anti-spike CD8 responses and likely underestimated virus-specific expansions, missing private and CD4 specificities.

Many counts were recorded for this clonotype. The antigen it binds to is not known. Base qualities were left out, and no much larger clone turns up one base away. The study was a case-control design nested within a healthcare worker cohort in London, UK, with weekly nasopharyngeal swab PCR tests and blood sampling. Healthcare workers were enrolled in the week of the UK lockdown, from 23 to 31 March 2020, and were followed every week for up to 16 weeks. Library prep was done by 5' RACE. TCRdb shows the sequencer as NextSeq 500. To correct for sequencing error and PCR bias, the TCR library protocol tagged individual cDNA molecules with unique molecular identifiers. Both TCR alpha and beta chains were sequenced, and tight co-correlation was observed between alpha and beta sequence abundances in each sample. Turning to the authors' computational methods: Decombinator V4 was used to annotate TCR sequences for V gene, J gene and CDR3. TCRs were defined as expanded if a significant change between any two time points was detected under a Poisson model with p below 0.0001. TCR abundances were normalised to the total number of TCRs sequenced per sample and expressed as counts per million. TRAV1-2 paired with TRAJ12, TRAJ20 or TRAJ33 defined MAIT TCRs, while TRAV10 paired with TRAJ18 defined iNKT TCRs. VDJdb, accessed 1 November 2021, was searched for CMV, EBV and SARS-CoV-2 annotated TCRs, excluding TCRs annotated for multiple antigens. The public sequencing data were trimmed at Q25 with fastp and processed into clonotypes with MiXCR by TCRdb, which kept only in-frame beta chains. Rows merge per CDR3 protein into single entries with the most common DNA and genes. The V and J calls, along with clone size, are taken from TCRdb and not from the paper's own processing. For this sample the table gives some 35,000 distinct CDR3 sequences, of which just under 4% were detected only once. The ten largest make up about 9.1% of the sample.

V has 7 bases trimmed and J has 15 bases trimmed; junction bases matching no gene number 15. Spanning cysteine to phenylalanine, the CDR3 consists of 13 amino acids. Only CDR3 DNA is held: 39 bases, read in frame from base 1. CDR1 and CDR2 (MNHEY, SVGEGT) derive from the germline V gene. This clonotype was obtained from an adult who was a healthcare worker with PCR-confirmed SARS-CoV-2 infection or an uninfected control (not recorded which). The sample was whole blood. Rearrangement joined TRBV6-2 or TRBV6-3 to TRBJ2-1; 7 of the junction bases match TRBD2. The DNA reads TGTGCCAGCACCCGGGGGGACTTCTCCGTTGGGTTCTTC. Translated, this is CASTRGDFSVGFF.